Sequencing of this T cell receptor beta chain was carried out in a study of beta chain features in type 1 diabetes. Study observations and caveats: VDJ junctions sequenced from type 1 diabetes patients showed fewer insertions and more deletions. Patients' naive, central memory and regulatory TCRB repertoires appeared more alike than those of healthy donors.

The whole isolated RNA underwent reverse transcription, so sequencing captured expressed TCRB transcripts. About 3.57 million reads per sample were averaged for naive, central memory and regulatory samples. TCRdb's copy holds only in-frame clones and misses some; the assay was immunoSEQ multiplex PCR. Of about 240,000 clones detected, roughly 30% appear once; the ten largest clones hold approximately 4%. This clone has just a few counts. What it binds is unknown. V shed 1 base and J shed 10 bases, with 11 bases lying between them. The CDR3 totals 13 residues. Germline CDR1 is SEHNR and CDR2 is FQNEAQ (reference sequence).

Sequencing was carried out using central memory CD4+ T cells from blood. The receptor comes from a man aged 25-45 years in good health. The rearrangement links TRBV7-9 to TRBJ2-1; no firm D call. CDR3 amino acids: CASSLGVSIEQFF. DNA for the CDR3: TGTGCCAGCAGCTTAGGTGTCTCCATCGAGCAGTTCTTC.